This TCR beta chain was profiled in a study of beta chain features in type 1 diabetes (dated by TCRdb to the late 2010s). Turning to the overall study: Patients and healthy donors did not differ in mean age, gender distribution, total cell number or subset yield. Naive and central memory subsets were obtained from all 30 or so donors, but regulatory and stem cell-like memory subsets were isolated from only 8 patients and roughly eight healthy donors. A total of about 100,000,000 sorted cells were examined across all samples, and RNA yield correlated strongly with the number of cells per subset. In the study, recently diagnosed type 1 diabetes patients and matched healthy donors were compared on the TCRB repertoires of their sorted circulating CD4+ T cell subsets.

Each donor gave one peripheral blood draw, averaging approximately 0.12 L, which was collected into heparinised tubes. A BD FACSAria II and a panel including CD45RO, CCR7, CD25, CD127, CD95 and CD27 were used to sort naive, central memory, regulatory and stem cell-like memory CD4+ T cells. Every sorted population had a purity above 98%. PBMCs were separated immediately by Lymphoprep density gradient centrifugation and were stained directly, without being cultured. So that batch effects would be minimized, each experiment stained and sorted samples in pairs, pairing one healthy donor with one patient. In its sample, this clone was seen once. What this receptor recognizes is not known. Base qualities were left out, and no much larger clone turns up one base away. All of the isolated RNA was reverse transcribed with the High Capacity cDNA Reverse Transcription Kit, so expressed TCRB transcripts were sequenced. Deep immunoSEQ sequencing was performed on naive, central memory and regulatory T cell samples, with an average of roughly 3.6 million total reads per sample. Sorted cells were lysed in RLT buffer and RNA was extracted with DNase-treated RNeasy Micro or Mini kits, depending on cell number. To prevent cross-contamination, every cell subset was processed on its own, while patient and healthy donor samples were processed together. The immunoSEQ multiplex PCR was used to amplify TCRB sequences from cDNA, yielding 87-bp fragments that span the CDR3 region. Sequencing of the amplicons was done on the Illumina HiSeq platform. The original pipeline was this. PCR bias was corrected computationally using synthetic template baselines, and reads within Hamming distance 2 were collapsed, with unmergeable singletons discarded. Reads were aligned against IMGT so that V, D and J genes, CDR3 length and insertions or deletions at six rearrangement sites could be assigned. Within each subset, clonotype counts were normalized to sorted cell number, after which true diversity and Gini coefficients were computed with the tcR R package. The overlap coefficient, calculated on TCRB nucleotide sequences, was used to quantify repertoire sharing. As a proxy for the pre-selection repertoire, out-of-frame TCRB sequences from naive cells were analyzed. The immuneACCESS repertoire file appears here via TCRdb, limited to in-frame rearrangements. These files lack a portion of the clones; in checked studies, under half of the deficit traces to unresolved V genes, and the cause of the others is not known. The V and J calls and clone size were taken over from that table, and D and trimming were inferred from the DNA. This sample comprises nearly 250,000 clones, roughly 70% of them detected only once. The leading ten clones occupy roughly 0.048% of the sample.

Overall study results and their limits: Because the HLA sub-analyses included only small numbers of individuals, any influence of HLA type on TCRB rearrangement was left unresolved. The naive, central memory and regulatory TCRB repertoires appeared to resemble one another more closely among patients than among healthy donors. Because cDNA was sequenced instead of genomic DNA, activated cells with high expression could be over-represented, although the groups did not differ in activation or CD3 levels. In all four CD4+ subsets, TCRB CDR3 length was moderately but significantly shorter in type 1 diabetes patients. PCR may preferentially amplify shorter templates, but because patient and control samples were amplified and corrected together, any resulting skew would affect both groups equally. At VDJ recombination sites, patients with type 1 diabetes made fewer insertions and deleted more nucleotides, a pattern implying thymic rearrangement abnormalities.

Looking up the germline V gene yields CDR1 SQVTM and CDR2 ANQGSEA. From the cysteine up to the phenylalanine, the CDR3 has a length of 14 residues. Of all the DNA, just the CDR3 is kept, 42 bases in frame from base 1. Compared with germline, V lacks 6 bases and J lacks 3 bases; bases without a gene match: 8. This TCR was sampled from a man aged 25-45 years in good health. The V and J genes are TRBV29-1 and TRBJ2-7; the central 10 bases match TRBD1. Sequenced sample: naive CD4+ T cells from blood. Interpreted using the paper, the cell subset or site label stands for: true naive CD4+ T cells. The DNA sequence is TGCAGCGTGGGGAGGACAGGGGGTTTCTACGAGCAGTACTTC. This yields the protein CSVGRTGGFYEQYF.